These T cell receptor beta chains were read from a single sample in a study of blood T cell repertoires in COVID-19. The method was immunoSEQ multiplex PCR; TCRdb's version includes in-frame clones alone and lacks a portion of them. The table has about 150,000 clones, roughly 84% seen once; the top ten hold approximately 7%. Sequencing input: peripheral blood. The receptor set was obtained from a middle-aged man with active or convalescent COVID-19. Each CDR3 is given with its conserved first and last residue. D genes are given only for firm matches. The size entry is marked missing in some rows and otherwise reads once, few, many or a size class.

d_gene,abundance,v_gene,j_gene,len,CDR3aa,CDR3nt
NA,NA,TRBV6-1,TRBJ1-3,14,CASSDGTFGNTIYF,TGTGCCAGCAGTGATGGGACTTTTGGAAACACCATATATTTT
NA,NA,TRBV5-1,TRBJ2-3,15,CASSLSGLFTDTQYF,TGCGCCAGCAGCTTGTCAGGCCTATTCACAGATACGCAGTATTTT
NA,once,TRBV10-3,TRBJ2-5,15,CAITNDRGGLETQYF,TGTGCCATCACCAACGACAGGGGAGGGTTAGAGACCCAGTACTTC
TRBD1,NA,TRBV11-3,TRBJ1-1,15,CASSPGQGMGTEAFF,TGTGCCAGCAGCCCCGGACAGGGGATGGGCACTGAAGCTTTCTTT
TRBD2,NA,TRBV7-2,TRBJ2-1,16,CASSLYLSGTRGEQFF,TGTGCCAGCAGCTTGTACCTTAGCGGGACCAGGGGTGAGCAGTTCTTC
NA,NA,TRBV10-3,TRBJ1-1,14,CAISAGREDTEAFF,TGTGCCATCAGTGCAGGGAGGGAGGACACTGAAGCTTTCTTT
NA,NA,TRBV28,TRBJ2-7,15,CASSLRGGLAYEQYF,TGTGCCAGCAGTTTACGAGGAGGGTTGGCCTACGAGCAGTACTTC
NA,NA,TRBV12-2,TRBJ2-2,16,CASRLGASGSPGELFF,TGTGCAAGTCGCTTAGGAGCTAGCGGGAGCCCCGGGGAGCTGTTTTTT
NA,NA,TRBV9,TRBJ2-7,14,CASSVAEQQYEQYF,TGTGCCAGCAGCGTAGCGGAACAGCAATACGAGCAGTACTTC
TRBD2,NA,TRBV9,TRBJ2-1,14,CASSGGSGVYEQFF,TGTGCCAGCAGCGGTGGTAGCGGGGTATATGAGCAGTTCTTC
NA,NA,TRBV27,TRBJ2-1,14,CASSAADTGNEQFF,TGTGCCAGCAGCGCCGCGGACACCGGCAATGAGCAGTTCTTC
NA,NA,TRBV6-5,TRBJ2-7,15,CASRTWGRPGGEQYF,TGTGCCAGCAGAACCTGGGGGCGTCCAGGAGGCGAGCAGTACTTC
NA,NA,TRBV28,TRBJ1-2,14,CASSLAGDNYGYTF,TGTGCCAGCAGTTTAGCCGGGGATAACTATGGCTACACCTTC
NA,NA,TRBV18,TRBJ1-3,15,CASSREELSGNTIYF,TGTGCCAGCTCACGCGAGGAGCTCTCTGGAAACACCATATATTTT
NA,NA,TRBV5-1,TRBJ2-2,13,CAGRLTNTGELFF,TGCGCCGGAAGACTTACGAACACCGGGGAGCTGTTTTTT
NA,NA,TRBV5-1,TRBJ2-1,15,CASSLDGSSYNEQFF,TGCGCCAGCAGCTTGGATGGGAGCTCCTACAATGAGCAGTTCTTC
NA,once,TRBV15,TRBJ2-7,12,CATSNLGREAYF,TGTGCCACCAGCAACTTGGGCAGGGAGGCGTACTTC
NA,NA,TRBV6-5,TRBJ1-1,14,CASSRGGRGTEAFF,TGTGCCAGCAGTCGGGGGGGGAGGGGCACTGAAGCTTTCTTT
NA,NA,TRBV12-5,TRBJ2-7,10,CARRQDEQYF,TGTGCTAGACGACAGGACGAGCAGTACTTC
TRBD2,NA,TRBV29-1,TRBJ2-3,19,CSVKGTSGGASTSTDTQYF,TGCAGCGTTAAAGGGACTAGCGGGGGGGCCTCCACTAGCACAGATACGCAGTATTTT
TRBD1,few,TRBV29-1,TRBJ2-7,15,CSVGGTTGGAGEQYF,TGCAGCGTTGGGGGGACGACAGGGGGCGCAGGCGAGCAGTACTTC
NA,NA,TRBV7-8,TRBJ2-2,15,CASSLGGMNTGELFF,TGTGCCAGCAGCTTAGGCGGAATGAACACCGGGGAGCTGTTTTTT
NA,NA,TRBV28,TRBJ2-1,13,CASSTGGHNEQFF,TGTGCCAGCAGTACCGGGGGGCACAATGAGCAGTTCTTC
NA,NA,TRBV19,TRBJ2-7,14,CASSIDGNRDEQYF,TGTGCCAGTAGTATCGACGGAAACCGGGACGAGCAGTACTTC
TRBD1,NA,TRBV6-1,TRBJ2-2,13,CASSEYRGRELFF,TGTGCCAGCAGTGAATACAGGGGCAGGGAGCTGTTTTTT
TRBD2,NA,TRBV7-3,TRBJ2-7,14,CASSQTAGVSEQYF,TGTGCCAGCAGCCAAACGGCGGGAGTTAGCGAGCAGTACTTC
TRBD2,NA,TRBV6-6,TRBJ2-3,16,CASIQGSGGTTDTQYF,TGTGCCAGCATCCAGGGGAGCGGGGGAACCACAGATACGCAGTATTTT
NA,NA,TRBV7-2,TRBJ1-5,14,CASSLGTGHQPQHF,TGTGCCAGCAGCTTAGGAACAGGGCATCAGCCCCAGCATTTT
NA,NA,TRBV20-1,TRBJ2-1,11,CSGTTLNEQFF,TGCAGTGGGACTACCTTGAATGAGCAGTTCTTC
TRBD1,NA,TRBV5-5,TRBJ1-5,15,CASSPDRGYNQPQHF,TGTGCCAGCAGCCCGGACAGGGGATACAATCAGCCCCAGCATTTT
TRBD2,NA,TRBV27,TRBJ2-7,15,CASSLSRAGTYEQYF,TGTGCCAGCAGTTTATCGAGAGCGGGAACTTACGAGCAGTACTTC
NA,NA,TRBV6-5,TRBJ1-5,13,CASREDSNQPQHF,TGTGCCAGCAGGGAGGACAGCAATCAGCCCCAGCATTTT
NA,NA,TRBV18,TRBJ2-7,13,CASSPPTGWEQYF,TGTGCCAGCTCACCCCCGACAGGTTGGGAGCAGTACTTC
NA,NA,TRBV7-9,TRBJ1-2,14,CASSTRQDPYGYTF,TGTGCCAGCAGCACCCGACAGGACCCCTATGGCTACACCTTC
NA,once,TRBV12-3/TRBV12-4,TRBJ1-4,12,CASSRDWEKLFF,TGTGCCAGCAGCAGGGATTGGGAAAAACTGTTTTTT
TRBD1,NA,TRBV5-4,TRBJ2-3,14,CASSWTGGIDTQYF,TGTGCCAGCAGCTGGACAGGGGGGATAGATACGCAGTATTTT
NA,NA,TRBV18,TRBJ1-1,16,CASSPTGLGRGTEAFF,TGTGCCAGCTCACCAACCGGGTTAGGCAGGGGCACTGAAGCTTTCTTT
TRBD1,NA,TRBV29-1,TRBJ1-2,12,CSVADRGYGYTF,TGCAGCGTGGCGGACAGGGGGTATGGCTACACCTTC
TRBD1,NA,TRBV12-5,TRBJ2-1,13,CASGWDRGNEQFF,TGTGCTAGTGGTTGGGACAGGGGCAATGAGCAGTTCTTC
TRBD2,few,TRBV6-2/TRBV6-3,TRBJ2-5,17,CASSDRGTSGIQETQYF,TGTGCCAGCAGTGACCGTGGGACTAGCGGGATCCAAGAGACCCAGTACTTC
NA,NA,TRBV4-3,TRBJ2-2,14,CASSQGKGAGELFF,TGCGCCAGCAGCCAAGGGAAAGGAGCCGGGGAGCTGTTTTTT
TRBD1,NA,TRBV24-1,TRBJ1-2,16,CATSRAPGQGVDGYTF,TGTGCCACCAGTCGGGCCCCGGGACAGGGGGTGGATGGCTACACCTTC
NA,NA,TRBV7-9,TRBJ2-7,14,CASSFSGGLYEQYF,TGTGCCAGCAGCTTCTCCGGAGGACTTTACGAGCAGTACTTC
NA,few,TRBV5-1,TRBJ2-3,14,CASSFDRFTDTQYF,TGCGCCAGCAGCTTTGACAGATTCACAGATACGCAGTATTTT
NA,once,TRBV5-8,TRBJ1-4,15,CASSPGAGFNEKLFF,TGTGCCAGCAGCCCAGGCGCGGGCTTTAATGAAAAACTGTTTTTT
TRBD2,NA,TRBV6-2/TRBV6-3,TRBJ2-3,18,CASSYSKLAGGSIHTQYF,TGTGCCAGCAGTTACTCGAAATTAGCGGGAGGGAGCATTCATACGCAGTATTTT